The clone carrying this TCR beta chain has more than one count but fewer than ten. As originally analysed: Nucleated cell number was recorded as an estimate derived from reference gene primer amplification. Measured with immunoSEQ multiplex PCR; TCRdb has only the in-frame clones, and not every one. That table is the source of V, J and clone size, and D and trimming were worked out from the DNA. The table includes about 170,000 clones, around 86% detected once. These data originate in a study of blood T cell repertoires in COVID-19. Study summary: Italy, Spain and the United States were the sources of the convalescent and acute COVID-19 samples. PBMCs, B-cell-depleted T cells, or T cells provided the cDNA or gDNA that made up the material.

Followed longitudinally, the Seattle patients had been enrolled during active infection. The sequenced material came from peripheral blood. The clonotype comes from a woman of 80 years or more with COVID-19, enrolled during active disease.

DNA of the CDR3: TGCGCCAGCAGCTTGGACTCCCAAGAGACCCAGTACTTC. This gives the protein CASSLDSQETQYF. The chain has TRBV5-1 and TRBJ2-5; D remains unclear. The V end lost 0 bases, the J end lost 1 base, and 4 bases lay between the germline ends. CDR1 and CDR2 from the germline V gene are SGHRS and YFSETQ. CDR3 length: 13 residues.